The 32 T cell receptor beta chains reported below all come from one sample, sequenced in a study of blood T cell repertoires in COVID-19. Clones were read by immunoSEQ multiplex PCR, and TCRdb kept only the in-frame ones, dropping some. The data show a few hundred thousand clones, around 88% seen once. Material for sequencing was PBMCs or T cells enriched from blood (not recorded which). The receptor set was obtained from a middle-aged man who had recovered from COVID-19.

The J gene is TRBJ1-2, the V gene TRBV6-2 or TRBV6-3; D unresolved. The V gene lost 2 bases and the J gene lost 6 bases, with 19 bases spanning the gap. The CDR3 is 16 amino acids. Germline-derived CDR1 and CDR2 are MNHEY and SVGEGT. CDR3 region: CASSYPLVTSIDGYTF. The CDR3, as DNA: TGTGCCAGCAGTTACCCCTTAGTGACATCTATTGATGGCTACACCTTC.

This chain connects TRBV7-2 to TRBJ2-7; D is perhaps TRBD1 (5 bases). V shed 0 bases and J shed 2 bases, with 8 bases lying between them. The CDR3 loop spans 14 amino acids. CDR1 and CDR2 from the germline V gene are SGHTA and FQGNSA. CDR3 sequence (DNA): TGTGCCAGCAGCTTAGCGGGGCCAGCCTACGAGCAGTACTTC. Translation gives CASSLAGPAYEQYF.

This rearrangement joins TRBV11-2 to TRBJ1-3; D is undetermined. CDR3 length: 17 amino acids. The ends were cut back, 0 bases at V and 0 bases at J, with 12 bases in the middle. CDR1 and CDR2 from the germline V gene are SGHAT and FQNNGV. In DNA, the CDR3 is TGTGCCAGCAGCTTAGAGGCAGCGAAGAGCTCTGGAAACACCATATATTTT. Amino acids: CASSLEAAKSSGNTIYF.

The chain employs TRBV24-1 and TRBJ2-1; a weak D match, TRBD2 (6 bases). In germline, CDR1 is KGHDR, CDR2 SFDVKD. This CDR3 comprises 17 residues. The V and J ends lost 2 bases and 2 bases respectively, with 15 bases between them. The CDR3 spells CATSDSVMREAYNEQFF. CDR3 nucleotide sequence: TGTGCCACCAGTGATTCCGTTATGAGGGAGGCCTACAATGAGCAGTTCTTC.

The chain employs TRBV28 and TRBJ1-1; tentative D call: TRBD1 (5 bases). Trimming took 1 base from V and 11 from J, leaving 14 bases between them. CDR1 and CDR2 from the germline V gene are MDHEN and SYDVKM. The CDR3 length is 13 residues. The CDR3 loop reads CASSLLQGDGAFF. The CDR3, as DNA: TGTGCCAGCAGTTTATTACAAGGGGATGGGGCTTTCTTT. The full variable domain, rest sourced from reference TRBV28 and TRBJ1-1, is DVKVTQSSRYLVKRTGEKVFLECVQDMDHENMFWYRQDPGLGLRLIYFSYDVKMKEKGDIPEGYSVSREKKERFSLILESASTNQTSMYLCASSLLQGDGAFFGQGTRLTVV.

Only one count was recorded for this clone. One junction end does not reproduce the germline sequence, and a read error may be involved. The gene calls are TRBV7-7 and TRBJ2-1; TRBD2 agrees at 8 bases. Germline V lookup: CDR1 SSHAT, CDR2 FNYEAQ (reference sequence). The CDR3 runs 15 residues. CDR3 residues: CASSLVSGASNEQFF. The CDR3 bases are TGTGCTAGCAGCTTAGTTAGCGGGGCATCGAATGAGCAGTTCTTC. Variable domain in full (rest from reference TRBV7-7 and TRBJ2-1): GAGVSQSPRYKVTKRGQDVTLRCDPISSHATLYWYQQALGQGPEFLTYFNYEAQPDKSGLPSDRFSAERPEGSISTLTIQRTEQRDSAMYRCASSLVSGASNEQFFGPGTRLTVL.

The V call is TRBV29-1, the J call TRBJ2-3; D not certain. The CDR3 covers 14 residues. Germline V CDR1 and CDR2: SQVTM, ANQGSEA. Trimming left V 7 bases short and J 0 bases short, with 14 bases between. The chain's CDR3 is CSASTHLSTDTQYF. CDR3 coding DNA: TGCAGCGCCTCGACACACCTTAGCACAGATACGCAGTATTTT.

The J gene is TRBJ1-2, the V gene TRBV19; 9 bases agree with TRBD1. Germline values: CDR1 LNHDA, CDR2 SQIVND (reference sequence). There are 16 residues in the CDR3. V dropped 3 bases and J dropped 4; count of bases not matched to a gene: 9. The CDR3 is CASSIPGQGTSYGYTF. In DNA form, the CDR3 reads TGTGCCAGTAGTATCCCCGGACAGGGGACTTCCTATGGCTACACCTTC.

The sample holds one count of this clone. The chain recombines TRBV19 with TRBJ1-3; D possibly corresponds to TRBD1 (6 bases). V dropped 3 bases and J dropped 1 base, with 10 bases sitting between them. The germline CDR1 and CDR2 sequences are LNHDA and SQIVND (reference sequence). CDR3 size: 15 residues. CDR3 DNA: TGTGCCAGTAGTATTGGAACAGGGTCTGGAAACACCATATATTTT. Translated: CASSIGTGSGNTIYF.

The chain recombines TRBV30 with TRBJ1-3; TRBD1 might be the D (6 bases). With 1 base removed from V and 1 base from J, the gap between germline ends came to 8 bases. CDR3 length: 14 amino acids. In germline, CDR1 is GTSNPN, CDR2 SVGIG (reference sequence). The CDR3 protein is CAWSARGSGNTIYF. DNA of the CDR3: TGTGCCTGGAGTGCCAGGGGATCTGGAAACACCATATATTTT.

The gene calls are TRBV5-6 and TRBJ2-3; D unresolved. Trimming shortened V by 0 bases and J by 1 base, and 9 bases separated the two germline ends. Germline-derived CDR1 and CDR2 are SGHDT and YYEEEE. The CDR3 extends over 15 amino acids. The CDR3 region is CASSLVGSGTDTQYF. CDR3 bases: TGTGCCAGCAGCTTGGTCGGCAGCGGCACAGATACGCAGTATTTT.

This chain uses TRBV11-2 with TRBJ1-5, with D uncertain. The CDR3 contains 13 residues. V lost 4 bases and J lost 9, with 13 bases in between. CDR1 is SGHAT and CDR2 is FQNNGV in the germline V gene. CDR3 residues: CASSSLGAAPQHF. The CDR3 region has the DNA TGTGCCAGCAGCTCCCTGGGAGCAGCGCCCCAGCATTTT. Variable domain in full (rest from reference TRBV11-2 and TRBJ1-5): EAGVAQSPRYKIIEKRQSVAFWCNPISGHATLYWYQQILGQGPKLLIQFQNNGVVDDSQLPKDRFSAERLKGVDSTLKIQPAKLEDSAVYLCASSSLGAAPQHFGDGTRLSIL.

The gene calls are TRBV5-1 and TRBJ2-3, with D possibly TRBD1 on 6 matching bases. The CDR3 is 16 amino acids. V shed 0 bases and J shed 0 bases, with 11 bases lying between them. Germline loops: CDR1 SGHRS, CDR2 YFSETQ. The CDR3 DNA sequence: TGCGCCAGCAGCTTGGATACAGGGAAGAGCACAGATACGCAGTATTTT. Its translation: CASSLDTGKSTDTQYF.

A single count supports this clone. The chain employs TRBV6-5 and TRBJ2-5; TRBD1 might be the D (5 bases). Germline CDR1 and CDR2: MNHEY and SVGAGI. The CDR3 totals 12 residues. Trimming shortened V by 6 bases and J by 3 bases, and 8 bases separated the two germline ends. CDR3: CASSQGEETQYF. CDR3 coding DNA: TGTGCCAGCAGCCAGGGTGAAGAGACCCAGTACTTC.

The chain joins TRBV9 to TRBJ1-5; weak D call: TRBD1 (5 bases). Per the germline V gene, CDR1 is SGDLS and CDR2 is YYNGEE. The CDR3 sequence is 21 residues long. Trimming shortened V by 0 bases and J by 2 bases, and 27 bases separated the two germline ends. The chain's CDR3 is CASSVDPGAGNRRWGNQPQHF. DNA for the CDR3: TGTGCCAGCAGCGTAGATCCGGGAGCAGGGAATCGTAGATGGGGCAATCAGCCCCAGCATTTT.

The rearrangement uses TRBV5-1 and TRBJ2-2; 10 nucleotides agree with TRBD2. The CDR3 loop spans 15 amino acids. CDR1 and CDR2 (germline): SGHRS, YFSETQ. V was clipped by 0 bases and J by 7 bases; unmatched bases: 3. CDR3 protein: CASSLASGSVGELFF. The CDR3 coding sequence is TGCGCCAGCAGCTTGGCTAGCGGGAGCGTCGGGGAGCTGTTTTTT. Looking up the rest from reference TRBV5-1 and TRBJ2-2 gives the full variable domain: KAGVTQTPRYLIKTRGQQVTLSCSPISGHRSVSWYQQTPGQGLQFLFEYFSETQRNKGNFPGRFSGRQFSNSRSEMNVSTLELGDSALYLCASSLASGSVGELFFGEGSRLTVL.

The chain employs TRBV5-1 and TRBJ2-5; 7 nucleotides match TRBD2. CDR3 length: 15 residues. Per the germline V gene, CDR1 is SGHRS and CDR2 is YFSETQ. Germline trimming cut 7 bases from V and 2 bases from J; bases unmatched to any gene: 11. The CDR3 reads CASGKERGAQETQYF. The CDR3 region has the DNA TGCGCCAGCGGTAAGGAGCGGGGAGCACAAGAGACCCAGTACTTC.

This rearrangement joins TRBV28 to TRBJ1-1; D is undetermined. The CDR3 runs 12 residues. Germline values: CDR1 MDHEN, CDR2 SYDVKM. Trimming cost V 6 bases and J 1 base, with 6 bases left between them. The CDR3, as DNA: TGTGCCAGCAGCCCGTCGAACACTGAAGCTTTCTTT. Translated: CASSPSNTEAFF.

The chain employs TRBV27 and TRBJ2-3, with TRBD2 identical over 7 bases. J lost 0 bases, V lost 4 bases, and 16 bases had no gene match. This CDR3 has 19 amino acids. The germline gives CDR1 MNHEY, CDR2 SMNVEV (reference sequence). The DNA for the CDR3 is TGTGCCAGCAGTTCACCTCTAGCGGTCTGGGGCCATAGCACAGATACGCAGTATTTT. Protein: CASSSPLAVWGHSTDTQYF.

The chain is built from TRBV6-5 and TRBJ1-1; D might be TRBD1 (5 bases). Germline V gene data show CDR1 as MNHEY and CDR2 as SVGAGI. The CDR3 length is 15 residues. Trimming left V 0 bases short and J 1 base short, with 9 bases between. The CDR3: CASSYSGRRNTEAFF. CDR3 coding DNA: TGTGCCAGCAGTTACTCGGGGCGGAGGAACACTGAAGCTTTCTTT.

This chain links TRBV28 with TRBJ1-5; no firm D call. CDR1 and CDR2 (germline): MDHEN, SYDVKM. The CDR3 extends over 17 amino acids. With 6 bases removed from V and 1 base from J, the gap between germline ends came to 19 bases. CDR3 bases: TGTGCCAGCAGCTACGGGTCCACCTTAGAGAGCAATCAGCCCCAGCATTTT. This codes for CASSYGSTLESNQPQHF.

This chain connects TRBV30 to TRBJ2-4, with 7 positions matching TRBD2. Germline CDR1 GTSNPN, CDR2 SVGIG (reference sequence). The CDR3 spans 14 residues. V gave up 0 bases and J gave up 4 bases; unmatched junction bases: 3. Written as DNA, the CDR3 is TGTGCCTGGAGTGTCCAGCGGGGAAAAAACATTCAGTACTTC. Translation gives CAWSVQRGKNIQYF. The variable domain in full, with the rest retrieved from reference TRBV30 and TRBJ2-4, is SQTIHQWPATLVQPVGSPLSLECTVEGTSNPNLYWYRQAAGRGLQLLFYSVGIGQISSEVPQNLSASRPQDRQFILSSKKLLLSDSGFYLCAWSVQRGKNIQYFGAGTRLSVL.

This chain joins TRBV7-2 and TRBJ1-3; 9 bases align to TRBD1. Germline-derived CDR1 and CDR2 are SGHTA and FQGNSA. The V segment lost 2 bases and the J segment 0 bases; nucleotides outside the gene matches: 2. The length of the CDR3 is 16 residues. CDR3 coding DNA: TGTGCCAGCAGCTTAAGACAGGGGGGCTCTGGAAACACCATATATTTT. Encoded protein: CASSLRQGGSGNTIYF.

V is TRBV5-6 and J is TRBJ2-1; weak D call: TRBD1 (6 bases). The germline gives CDR1 SGHDT, CDR2 YYEEEE. The ends were cut back, 2 bases at V and 7 bases at J, with 10 bases in the middle. The CDR3 consists of 13 residues. CDR3 region: CASSFDRSNEQFF. The CDR3 DNA sequence: TGTGCCAGCAGCTTCGACAGGAGTAATGAGCAGTTCTTC.

The J gene is TRBJ1-2, the V gene TRBV2, with D perhaps TRBD1 (5 bases). The CDR3 covers 16 residues. The V and J ends lost 3 bases and 5 bases respectively, with 19 bases between them. CDR1 is SNHLY, CDR2 FYNNEI, per germline. CDR3 coding DNA: TGTGCCAGCAGTGAGGCTGGGGCCAGGCAGGTTTATGGCTACACCTTC. Protein sequence: CASSEAGARQVYGYTF.

The gene calls are TRBV7-9 and TRBJ2-1, with TRBD2 matching 8 bases. This CDR3 contains 16 residues. The J segment lost 8 bases and the V segment lost 5 bases, leaving 14 bases of the junction unmatched. CDR1 and CDR2 (germline): SEHNR, FQNEAQ (reference sequence). CDR3 in amino acids: CASSPLGGGISHEQFF. The CDR3 nucleotides read TGTGCCAGCAGCCCTCTTGGCGGGGGGATTTCACATGAGCAGTTCTTC.

The V and J genes are TRBV12-3 or TRBV12-4 and TRBJ1-1; D unresolved. This CDR3 is built from 12 residues. Trimming removed 4 bases from V and 2 bases from J, with 5 bases in between. CDR3 protein: CASSYLNTEAFF. In DNA form, the CDR3 reads TGTGCCAGCAGTTATCTTAACACTGAAGCTTTCTTT.

The chain is built from TRBV29-1 and TRBJ2-3, with D perhaps TRBD2 (5 bases). V lost 1 base and J 1 base, leaving 6 bases between the germline ends. The CDR3 runs to 13 residues. Per the germline V gene, CDR1 is SQVTM and CDR2 is ANQGSEA. The CDR3 DNA is TGCAGCGTTGAAGTGGGAGGCACAGATACGCAGTATTTT. It yields the protein CSVEVGGTDTQYF.

The chain has TRBV7-6 and TRBJ1-2; D unclear. The CDR3 covers 14 residues. Trimming stripped 2 bases from V and 6 bases from J, with 13 bases between. In germline, CDR1 is SGHVS, CDR2 FNYEAQ. CDR3 coding DNA: TGTGCCAGCAGCTTAACTCCGACAAACCATGGCTACACCTTC. Its protein product is CASSLTPTNHGYTF.

This clone was counted a few times. The V call is TRBV27, the J call TRBJ2-7, with D unclear. CDR1 is MNHEY and CDR2 is SMNVEV in the germline V gene (reference sequence). Trimming shortened V by 0 bases and J by 4 bases, and 10 bases separated the two germline ends. This CDR3 is 14 amino acids long. This chain's CDR3 is CASSLSLLPYEQYF. CDR3 nucleotide sequence: TGTGCCAGCAGTTTATCACTCCTCCCGTACGAGCAGTACTTC.

The J gene is TRBJ2-1, the V gene TRBV5-5; D possibly corresponds to TRBD2 (6 bases). V lost 5 bases and J lost 2, with 14 bases in between. This CDR3 contains 15 residues. Germline V lookup: CDR1 SGHKS, CDR2 YYEKEE (reference sequence). DNA for the CDR3: TGTGCCAGCAGTTCGGCGGGAATCACCTACAATGAGCAGTTCTTC. This codes for CASSSAGITYNEQFF. Full variable domain (missing parts from reference TRBV5-5 and TRBJ2-1): DAGVTQSPTHLIKTRGQQVTLRCSPISGHKSVSWYQQVLGQGPQFIFQYYEKEERGRGNFPDRFSARQFPNYSSELNVNALLLGDSALYLCASSSAGITYNEQFFGPGTRLTVL.

The chain recombines TRBV2 with TRBJ2-5; D possibly corresponds to TRBD2 (6 bases). Germline V gene sequence: CDR1 SNHLY, CDR2 FYNNEI. The CDR3 totals 16 residues. V dropped 7 bases and J dropped 5 bases, with 23 bases sitting between them. The CDR3 reads CASTRNGGSPGETQYF. The CDR3 DNA sequence: TGTGCCAGCACCAGAAACGGGGGAAGCCCAGGGGAGACCCAGTACTTC.